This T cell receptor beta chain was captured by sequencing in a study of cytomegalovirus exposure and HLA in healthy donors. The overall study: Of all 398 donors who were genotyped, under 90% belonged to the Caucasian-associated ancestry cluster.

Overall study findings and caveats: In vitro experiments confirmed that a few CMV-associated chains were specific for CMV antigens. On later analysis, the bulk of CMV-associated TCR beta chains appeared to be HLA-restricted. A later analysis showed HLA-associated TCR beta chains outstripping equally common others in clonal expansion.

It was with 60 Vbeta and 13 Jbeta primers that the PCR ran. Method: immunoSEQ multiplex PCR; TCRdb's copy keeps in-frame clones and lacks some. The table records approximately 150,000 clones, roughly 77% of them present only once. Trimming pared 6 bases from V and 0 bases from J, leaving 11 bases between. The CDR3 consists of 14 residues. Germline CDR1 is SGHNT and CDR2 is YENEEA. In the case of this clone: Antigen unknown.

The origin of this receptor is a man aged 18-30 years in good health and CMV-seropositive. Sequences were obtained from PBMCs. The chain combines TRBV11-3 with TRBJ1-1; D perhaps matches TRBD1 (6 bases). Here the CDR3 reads CASRQDRMNTEAFF. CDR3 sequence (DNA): TGTGCCAGCAGACAAGACAGGATGAACACTGAAGCTTTCTTT. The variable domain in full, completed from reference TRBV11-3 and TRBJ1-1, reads EAGVVQSPRYKIIEKKQPVAFWCNPISGHNTLYWYLQNLGQGPELLIRYENEEAVDDSQLPKDRFSAERLKGVDSTLKIQPAELGDSAVYLCASRQDRMNTEAFFGQGTRLTVV.